The source of this T cell receptor (beta chain) is a study of post-analysis software for immune sequencing data. For the study at large: Clinical courses comprised relapsing-remitting, secondary progressive and progressive-relapsing multiple sclerosis. General study points: Controls had lower frequencies than patients of about 5 TRBV segments, which included TRBV5-6, TRBV5-1 and TRBV20-1.

Sequencing libraries made from TCR beta cDNA carried unique molecular identifiers. Input populations of 1 to 10 million T cells gave rise to approximately 500,000 cDNA molecules. TCRdb re-derived calls from the PCR reads in MiXCR, one entry per CDR3 protein. Altogether hundreds of thousands of distinct CDR3 sequences are present, approximately 53% being singletons, with the ten largest covering about 4.8%. CDR3 length: 14 amino acids. Germline V gene sequence: CDR1 SGHKS, CDR2 YYEKEE (reference sequence). This clonotype showed up just once. Its specificity is unknown. Mismatch with germline at one junction end may stem from a read error.

This rearrangement joins TRBV5-5 to TRBJ2-3; 7 bases are shared with TRBD2. Sequencing input: blood. This clonotype was sampled from a girl aged 5 to 17 with multiple sclerosis. DNA for the CDR3: TGTGCCAACAGCTTGGAGCGGGGCCCAGATACGCAGTATTTT. It encodes CANSLERGPDTQYF.